This T cell receptor beta chain comes out of a study of cytomegalovirus exposure and HLA in healthy donors. TCRdb's copy holds only in-frame clones and misses some; the assay was immunoSEQ multiplex PCR. Of 100,000 to 120,000 clones in the sample, roughly 90% were seen once. Overall study results and limits: As was reported, the classifier diagnosed cytomegalovirus status with high specificity and sensitivity.

Notes on this clone: The antigen is not known.

Sequences were obtained from PBMCs. The receptor's source is a woman aged 25 to 39 in good health and CMV-seropositive.

The DNA of the CDR3 is TGCGCCAGCAGCCAAGTCCGCCCCGCTAGCGGGAGGTCCCAAGAGACCCAGTACTTC. It codes for CASSQVRPASGRSQETQYF. This chain links TRBV4-3 with TRBJ2-5; TRBD2 agrees at 11 bases. The V gene's germline CDR1 is LGHNA and CDR2 YSLEER. The ends lost 1 base at V and 1 base at J; junction bases unmatched: 11. The CDR3 length is 19 residues.